The 26 T cell receptor beta chains presented below share a single source sample, sequenced in a study of T cell responses to AZD1222 COVID-19 vaccine. This table comes from immunoSEQ multiplex PCR, and its TCRdb copy is limited to in-frame clones, with some not included. The sample consists of some 97,000 clones, 70% to 90% of them appearing once. The sample in question was peripheral blood, obtained on day 0 of MenACWY control vaccination. Receptors originate from an adult in good health.

The chain is built from TRBV7-3 and TRBJ2-7; 7 bases agree with TRBD1. The junction had 2 bases not matched to a gene; V was cut back by 0 bases and J by 3 bases. The CDR3 has 14 amino acids. Germline CDR1 is SGHTA and CDR2 is FQGTGA. This CDR3 reads CASSLTQGSYEQYF. Here the CDR3 DNA reads TGTGCCAGCAGCTTAACACAGGGGAGCTACGAGCAGTACTTC.

The rearrangement links TRBV19 to TRBJ2-1; D uncertain. This CDR3 has 12 residues. The germline CDR1 and CDR2 sequences are LNHDA and SQIVND (reference sequence). The ends were cut back, 5 bases at V and 4 bases at J, with 6 bases in the middle. The CDR3 sequence is CASSPQYNEQFF. CDR3 DNA sequence: TGTGCCAGTAGTCCACAGTACAATGAGCAGTTCTTC.

CDR3 loop: CASSRSDYRPTDTQYF. The DNA of the CDR3 is TGCGCCAGCAGCCGATCTGATTACCGTCCCACAGATACGCAGTATTTT. The V call is TRBV4-3, the J call TRBJ2-3, with D unclear. This CDR3 region has 16 residues. CDR1 and CDR2 (germline): LGHNA, YSLEER. Trimming took off 4 bases at V and 2 bases at J, with 16 bases between the two ends.

The rearrangement joins TRBV2 to TRBJ2-3; D assignment may be TRBD1 or TRBD2 (5 bases each). Germline CDR1 SNHLY, CDR2 FYNNEI. The CDR3 consists of 15 residues. Trimming stripped 3 bases from V and 1 base from J, with 11 bases between. Written as DNA, the CDR3 is TGTGCCAGCAGTGAGGCAGGGACGGGCACAGATACGCAGTATTTT. It translates to CASSEAGTGTDTQYF.

V and J are TRBV5-1 and TRBJ2-5; D may be TRBD1 (6 bases). The CDR3 is made up of 14 amino acids. CDR1 SGHRS and CDR2 YFSETQ come from the germline V gene. V was shortened by 2 bases and J by 3 bases, with 11 bases between the two germline ends. CDR3 residues: CASSLQGSEETQYF. The CDR3 region has the DNA TGCGCCAGCAGCTTACAGGGTTCGGAAGAGACCCAGTACTTC. Based on the CDR3 plus reference TRBV5-1 and TRBJ2-5, the full variable domain is KAGVTQTPRYLIKTRGQQVTLSCSPISGHRSVSWYQQTPGQGLQFLFEYFSETQRNKGNFPGRFSGRQFSNSRSEMNVSTLELGDSALYLCASSLQGSEETQYFGPGTRLLVL.

The V and J genes are TRBV28 and TRBJ1-5; no reliable D call. Germline lookup yields CDR1 MDHEN and CDR2 SYDVKM. The CDR3 sequence is 13 residues long. Trimming removed 3 bases at V and 9 bases at J, with 12 bases between. The CDR3 protein is CASSFRTVAPQHF. The DNA of the CDR3 is TGTGCCAGCAGTTTCCGGACGGTCGCGCCCCAGCATTTT.

This chain links TRBV4-1 with TRBJ1-3; no clear D gene. Per the germline V gene, CDR1 is MGHRA and CDR2 is YSYEKL. The V gene lost 6 bases and the J gene lost 1 base, with 22 bases spanning the gap. This CDR3 region has 18 residues. DNA of the CDR3: TGCGCCAGCAGACCGTCCCCGACTGGGCCGGCGTCTGGAAACACCATATATTTT. Its protein product is CASRPSPTGPASGNTIYF.

The genes are TRBV4-1 and TRBJ2-7; 9 positions agree with TRBD1. The CDR3 consists of 16 residues. Germline-derived CDR1 and CDR2 are MGHRA and YSYEKL. The J segment lost 5 bases and the V segment lost 1 base, leaving 9 bases of the junction unmatched. CDR3 sequence reads: CASSQAHRGLNDEQYF. DNA for the CDR3: TGCGCCAGCAGCCAAGCCCACAGGGGGCTGAACGACGAGCAGTACTTC.

J is TRBJ1-2 and V is TRBV7-2; 10 bases are a match to TRBD1. V was pared by 3 bases and J by 4 bases, with 8 bases of the junction left unmatched. CDR1 SGHTA and CDR2 FQGNSA come from the germline V gene. The length of the CDR3 is 16 residues. CDR3 DNA: TGTGCCAGCAGCTTGGGAAGGACAGGGGGGGGCTATGGCTACACCTTC. Translating it yields CASSLGRTGGGYGYTF.

This chain joins TRBV28 and TRBJ2-3; the match to TRBD1 covers 8 bases. The trim removed 3 bases at V and 5 bases at J, leaving 4 bases unmatched. The V gene's germline CDR1 is MDHEN and CDR2 SYDVKM. This CDR3 is built from 14 residues. The CDR3 is CASSFQGAGDTQYF. The CDR3 region has the DNA TGTGCCAGCAGTTTTCAGGGGGCGGGAGATACGCAGTATTTT.

This clone was detected only once. This rearrangement joins TRBV3-1 (or the pseudogene TRBV3-2) to TRBJ1-1, with D tentatively TRBD1 (6 bases). Per the germline V gene, CDR1 is LGHDT and CDR2 is YNNKEL (reference sequence). This CDR3 region has 21 residues. Trimming left V 3 bases short and J 0 bases short, with 29 bases between. CDR3 nucleotide sequence: TGTGCCAGCAGCCATCACGGATGGAGGGGGGCGAACCCCTTCATGAACACTGAAGCTTTCTTT. Its protein product is CASSHHGWRGANPFMNTEAFF.

The genes are TRBV27 and TRBJ2-5, with 7 bases that match TRBD1. Germline V gene data show CDR1 as MNHEY and CDR2 as SMNVEV (reference sequence). J lost 0 bases, V lost 6 bases, and 7 bases had no gene match. The CDR3 length is 15 residues. DNA of the CDR3: TGTGCCAGCAGCTATACGACAGGGAACCAAGAGACCCAGTACTTC. It is translated as CASSYTTGNQETQYF.

This clone was seen only a few times. V is TRBV6-2 or TRBV6-3 and J is TRBJ2-7; TRBD2 agrees at 13 bases. V dropped 5 bases and J dropped 4; count of bases not matched to a gene: 2. Germline V gene sequence: CDR1 MNHEY, CDR2 SVGEGT. The CDR3 sequence is 14 residues long. CDR3 amino acids: CASSRGLAGYEQYF. The DNA for the CDR3 is TGTGCCAGCAGTCGGGGACTAGCGGGGTACGAGCAGTACTTC.

CDR3 sequence: CASSLSQNNQPQHF. DNA of the CDR3: TGTGCCAGCAGCTTGAGTCAAAACAATCAGCCCCAGCATTTT. The chain recombines TRBV5-5 with TRBJ1-5, with D unclear. V lost 1 base to trimming and J lost 3 bases, with 8 bases between them. Germline V gives CDR1 SGHKS, CDR2 YYEKEE (reference sequence). CDR3 length: 14 residues. Together with reference TRBV5-5 and TRBJ1-5, the CDR3 gives the full variable domain: DAGVTQSPTHLIKTRGQQVTLRCSPISGHKSVSWYQQVLGQGPQFIFQYYEKEERGRGNFPDRFSARQFPNYSSELNVNALLLGDSALYLCASSLSQNNQPQHFGDGTRLSIL.

This chain uses TRBV6-5 with TRBJ1-5, with TRBD1 matching over 7 bases. The V gene's germline CDR1 is MNHEY and CDR2 SVGAGI. V shed 5 bases and J 4 bases; nucleotides not matched to a gene: 5. The CDR3 totals 14 residues. The CDR3 protein is CASSPDRRNQPQHF. The CDR3 nucleotides are TGTGCCAGCAGTCCGGACAGGAGGAATCAGCCCCAGCATTTT.

This sequence joins TRBV5-1 and TRBJ2-7; TRBD2 matches at 7 bases. CDR3 size: 14 residues. Germline V gives CDR1 SGHRS, CDR2 YFSETQ. V dropped 0 bases and J dropped 5; count of bases not matched to a gene: 5. Written as DNA, the CDR3 is TGCGCCAGCAGCTTGGGGACTAGTGCCGACGAGCAGTACTTC. Translation: CASSLGTSADEQYF.

The CDR3: CASSVRDSNSYEQYF. CDR3 coding DNA: TGTGCCAGCAGCGTTCGGGACAGTAACTCCTACGAGCAGTACTTC. The J gene is TRBJ2-7, the V gene TRBV9; the match to TRBD1 covers 7 bases. V was pared by 2 bases and J by 0 bases, with 5 bases of the junction left unmatched. The CDR3 spans 15 residues. Germline CDR1 is SGDLS and CDR2 is YYNGEE.

This rearrangement joins TRBV5-5 to TRBJ1-2; TRBD1 aligns across 8 bases. The germline V gene encodes CDR1 SGHKS and CDR2 YYEKEE (reference sequence). Trimming removed 0 bases from V and 8 bases from J; junction bases left unmatched: 15. The CDR3 has 17 amino acids. The CDR3 here is CASSLAVGQAAGLGYTF. Here the CDR3 DNA reads TGTGCCAGCAGCTTGGCGGTGGGACAGGCGGCCGGCTTAGGCTACACCTTC.

V and J are TRBV11-2 and TRBJ1-2, with D tentatively TRBD1 (6 bases). This CDR3 contains 15 residues. Between the trimmed V and J ends, which lost 5 bases and 3 bases, there was a span of 16 bases. Per germline, CDR1 SGHAT and CDR2 FQNNGV. The CDR3 loop is CASSATRDTHYGYTF. CDR3 nucleotides: TGTGCCAGCAGCGCGACTCGGGACACCCACTATGGCTACACCTTC.

V gene TRBV19 combines with J gene TRBJ1-1; the D gene is possibly TRBD1 (5 bases). CDR3 length equals 13 residues. V gave up 7 bases and J gave up 12 bases, with 21 bases separating them. The germline CDR1 and CDR2 sequences are LNHDA and SQIVND (reference sequence). The CDR3 DNA follows: TGTGCCAGTACCCCAACCGGGACGGATTCTACTTTCTTT. Protein: CASTPTGTDSTFF. Based on the CDR3 plus reference TRBV19 and TRBJ1-1, the full variable domain is DGGITQSPKYLFRKEGQNVTLSCEQNLNHDAMYWYRQDPGQGLRLIYYSQIVNDFQKGDIAEGYSVSREKKESFPLTVTSAQKNPTAFYLCASTPTGTDSTFFGQGTRLTVV.

This rearrangement joins TRBV5-1 to TRBJ1-1; D possibly corresponds to TRBD1 (5 bases). Per germline, CDR1 SGHRS and CDR2 YFSETQ. The CDR3 loop spans 15 amino acids. The ends were cut back, 3 bases at V and 0 bases at J, with 12 bases in the middle. The CDR3 DNA follows: TGCGCCAGCAGCTCCCTGGGGGTCATGAACACTGAAGCTTTCTTT. It translates to CASSSLGVMNTEAFF.

This clone came up once. Distinct nucleotide sequences in the sample also encode this CDR3. The J gene is TRBJ2-2, the V gene TRBV21-1; the table's D call, TRBD2, was not checked against the DNA. TRBV21-1 is reported as a pseudogene. This CDR3 region has 15 residues. The CDR3 DNA reads TGTGCCAGCAGCAATGGAGGGCAGGGAACCGGGGAGCTGTTTTTT. Its translation: CASSNGGQGTGELFF.

This chain connects TRBV28 to TRBJ1-2; D ambiguous. Germline V gene lookup returns CDR1 MDHEN and CDR2 SYDVKM. Trimming removed 6 bases at V and 2 bases at J, with 13 bases between. This CDR3 is 14 amino acids long. CDR3 residues: CASSPIGRNYGYTF. The CDR3 DNA follows: TGTGCCAGCAGCCCCATTGGGCGAAACTATGGCTACACCTTC.

The chain has TRBV29-1 and TRBJ1-6; the match to TRBD1 covers 8 bases. This CDR3 has 14 amino acids. The V segment lost 6 bases and the J segment 8 bases; nucleotides outside the gene matches: 9. CDR1 and CDR2 from the germline V gene are SQVTM and ANQGSEA. The CDR3 spells CSVGGTGQDSPLHF. In DNA form, the CDR3 reads TGCAGCGTGGGTGGGACAGGACAGGATTCACCCCTCCACTTT.

The V and J genes are TRBV6-5 and TRBJ1-1; no firm D call. The V end was cut by 0 bases, the J end by 2 bases, with 10 bases between. In germline, CDR1 is MNHEY, CDR2 SVGAGI. The CDR3 has 15 residues. The CDR3 sequence is CASSYSVDGNTEAFF. The CDR3 DNA sequence: TGTGCCAGCAGTTACTCGGTCGACGGTAACACTGAAGCTTTCTTT.

The chain couples TRBV2 to TRBJ1-1; TRBD1 is a possible D gene (6 bases). The V end was cut by 7 bases, the J end by 7 bases, with 10 bases between. In germline, CDR1 is SNHLY, CDR2 FYNNEI. The CDR3 sequence is 11 residues long. The CDR3 DNA sequence: TGTGCCAGCAAAGGACAGATTGAAGCTTTCTTT. Translation gives CASKGQIEAFF.